A selection of T cell receptor beta chains follows, all from one sample in a study of early T cells in non-severe SARS-CoV-2 infection. One entry per CDR3 protein, called by TCRdb with MiXCR from the 5' RACE reads. The profile shows almost 30,000 distinct CDR3 sequences, less than 6.5% of them singletons. Sequenced: whole blood. The receptors were sampled from an adult who was a healthcare worker with PCR-confirmed SARS-CoV-2 infection or an uninfected control (not recorded which). Both conserved end residues are part of each CDR3. D genes are given only for firm matches. Rows may omit the clone size; those that give it use once, few, many or a size class.

size: many; D: TRBD2; V: TRBV5-1; J: TRBJ2-1; DNA: TGCGCCAGCAGCCAACTAGCGGGACTCTACAATGAGCAGTTCTTC; CDR3: CASSQLAGLYNEQFF
size: many; D: NA; V: TRBV12-3/TRBV12-4; J: TRBJ2-7; DNA: TGTGCCAGCAGCGTGGGTAGGTCCTACGAGCAGTACTTC; CDR3: CASSVGRSYEQYF
size: many; D: NA; V: TRBV11-1; J: TRBJ2-4; DNA: TGTGCCAGCAGCCCGGGGGCCCCTCTTGCCAAAAACATTCAGTACTTC; CDR3: CASSPGAPLAKNIQYF
size: many; D: NA; V: TRBV28; J: TRBJ1-1; DNA: TGTGCCAGCAGTTTATCCGCGACAGGCCTTGAAGCTTTCTTT; CDR3: CASSLSATGLEAFF
size: many; D: TRBD1; V: TRBV10-1; J: TRBJ2-7; DNA: TGCGCCAGCAGTGAGTCGGACAGGGGCGAGCAGTACTTC; CDR3: CASSESDRGEQYF
size: NA; D: NA; V: TRBV12-3/TRBV12-4; J: TRBJ2-7; DNA: TGTGCCAGCAGTTCCGGGTTTGAGCAGTACTTC; CDR3: CASSSGFEQYF
size: many; D: TRBD2; V: TRBV7-2; J: TRBJ2-3; DNA: TGTGCCAGCAGCCTTCTAGCGGCTGGGGATACGCAGTATTTT; CDR3: CASSLLAAGDTQYF
size: many; D: NA; V: TRBV5-1; J: TRBJ2-5; DNA: TGCGCCAGCAGCTTTAACCAAGAGACCCAGTACTTC; CDR3: CASSFNQETQYF
size: many; D: TRBD1; V: TRBV5-5; J: TRBJ2-2; DNA: TGTGCCAGCTTAATCGGGACAGCCACCGGGGAGCTGTTTTTT; CDR3: CASLIGTATGELFF
size: many; D: NA; V: TRBV5-5; J: TRBJ2-1; DNA: TGTGCCAGCACCGACAGTGACGGATACAATGAGCAGTTCTTC; CDR3: CASTDSDGYNEQFF
size: many; D: TRBD1; V: TRBV18; J: TRBJ1-2; DNA: TGTGCCAGCTCGGAAGGGCAGGGGGCACTTGGGTATGGCTACACCTTC; CDR3: CASSEGQGALGYGYTF
size: many; D: TRBD1; V: TRBV6-5; J: TRBJ2-7; DNA: TGTGCCAGCAGTGGACAGGGAGACGAGCAGTACTTC; CDR3: CASSGQGDEQYF
size: few; D: NA; V: TRBV6-2/TRBV6-3; J: TRBJ2-7; DNA: TGTGCCAGCAGTTACTGGTCCTACGAGCAGTACTTC; CDR3: CASSYWSYEQYF
size: NA; D: TRBD2; V: TRBV4-2; J: TRBJ2-3; DNA: TGTGCCAGCAGCTCCCCGAGCGGCGGGGGGGCAGATACGCAGTATTTT; CDR3: CASSSPSGGGADTQYF
size: many; D: NA; V: TRBV18; J: TRBJ2-7; DNA: TGTGCCAGCTCACCCCCCGTCGCCTACGAGCAGTACTTC; CDR3: CASSPPVAYEQYF
size: many; D: TRBD1; V: TRBV28; J: TRBJ1-1; DNA: TGTGCCAGCAGTTTATGGGACAGGGGCAACACTGAAGCTTTCTTT; CDR3: CASSLWDRGNTEAFF
size: many; D: NA; V: TRBV5-6; J: TRBJ2-5; DNA: TGTGCCAGCAGTTTCCAGGAAGAGACCCAGTACTTC; CDR3: CASSFQEETQYF
size: NA; D: TRBD1; V: TRBV7-8; J: TRBJ2-5; DNA: TGTGCCAGCAGCTTAGCCGGGACAGACCAAGAGACCCAGTACTTC; CDR3: CASSLAGTDQETQYF
size: many; D: TRBD2; V: TRBV6-5; J: TRBJ2-7; DNA: TGTGCCAGCAGGTCAACAGGACTAGCGGGGAACGAGCAGTACTTC; CDR3: CASRSTGLAGNEQYF
size: many; D: NA; V: TRBV30; J: TRBJ2-3; DNA: TGTGCCTGGAGTGGGCTAGCAATAACAGATACGCAGTATTTT; CDR3: CAWSGLAITDTQYF
size: many; D: TRBD2; V: TRBV6-1; J: TRBJ2-3; DNA: TGTGCCAGCAGTGGTAGCGGGGGGGCAGATACGCAGTATTTT; CDR3: CASSGSGGADTQYF
size: many; D: TRBD1; V: TRBV12-3/TRBV12-4; J: TRBJ1-3; DNA: TGTGCCAGCGGGGCTACAGGGGCTGGAAACACCATATATTTT; CDR3: CASGATGAGNTIYF
size: few; D: TRBD1; V: TRBV9; J: TRBJ2-2; DNA: TGTGCCAGCAGGCTGACAGGGGGCGAGACCGGGGAGCTTTTTTTT; CDR3: CASRLTGGETGELFF
size: few; D: NA; V: TRBV20-1; J: TRBJ1-2; DNA: TGTTCCGGGGGAGTTGTCTATGGCTACACCTTC; CDR3: CSGGVVYGYTF
size: many; D: NA; V: TRBV28; J: TRBJ1-5; DNA: TGTGCCAGCAGAGACCCAACAGGGTTTGGTCAGCCCCAGCATTTT; CDR3: CASRDPTGFGQPQHF
size: NA; D: NA; V: TRBV3-2; J: TRBJ2-7; DNA: TGTGCCAGCAGCCAAGGATTACCCCAGTTGTACGAGCAGTACTTC; CDR3: CASSQGLPQLYEQYF
size: NA; D: NA; V: TRBV6-2/TRBV6-3; J: TRBJ1-2; DNA: TGTGCCAGCAGTTACGGGGACCCCTTCTATGGCTACACCTTC; CDR3: CASSYGDPFYGYTF
size: few; D: NA; V: TRBV25-1; J: TRBJ1-2; DNA: TGTGCCAGCAGTGACTTCAGCAGGGCAGCTTCATTAAGTGGCTACACCTTC; CDR3: CASSDFSRAASLSGYTF
size: few; D: NA; V: TRBV28; J: TRBJ1-4; DNA: TGTGCCGGCCAAGGGAGGTTGGGAGAAAAACTGTTTTTT; CDR3: CAGQGRLGEKLFF
size: many; D: NA; V: TRBV3-1; J: TRBJ1-5; DNA: TGTGCCAGCAGCCAAGACGTGGGGTCCCAGCATTTT; CDR3: CASSQDVGSQHF
size: NA; D: TRBD2; V: TRBV9; J: TRBJ2-3; DNA: TGTGCCAGCAGCTCTGAGCCTAGCGGGGAACTCGAAGGCACAGATACGCAGTATTTT; CDR3: CASSSEPSGELEGTDTQYF
size: NA; D: TRBD1; V: TRBV12-3/TRBV12-4; J: TRBJ2-5; DNA: TGTGCCAGCAGTTTGAGAGGGGGCCTTTCGCAAGAGACCCAGTACTTC; CDR3: CASSLRGGLSQETQYF
size: NA; D: NA; V: TRBV7-6; J: TRBJ1-1; DNA: TGTGCCAGCAGCTTCGACAGTATGAACACTGAAGCTTTCTTT; CDR3: CASSFDSMNTEAFF
size: many; D: TRBD1; V: TRBV6-1; J: TRBJ2-3; DNA: TGTGCCAGCGATGACAGGGGGACCACAGATACGCAGTATTTT; CDR3: CASDDRGTTDTQYF
size: many; D: NA; V: TRBV4-3; J: TRBJ2-7; DNA: TGCGCCAGCAGCCAAGATATAAGGGGGGAGTACTACGAGCAGTACTTC; CDR3: CASSQDIRGEYYEQYF
size: many; D: TRBD2; V: TRBV20-1; J: TRBJ2-7; DNA: TGCAGTGCTAGAGACTCCGGGACTAGCGGGGACGAGCAGTACTTC; CDR3: CSARDSGTSGDEQYF
size: NA; D: NA; V: TRBV10-3; J: TRBJ2-7; DNA: TGTGCCATTAAAGGGCTAGAGGACCGCGAGCAGTACTTC; CDR3: CAIKGLEDREQYF
size: NA; D: TRBD1; V: TRBV29-1; J: TRBJ2-5; DNA: TGCAGCGTCGGGACAGAACAAGAGACCCAGTACTTC; CDR3: CSVGTEQETQYF
size: NA; D: TRBD1; V: TRBV10-3; J: TRBJ2-7; DNA: TGTGCCATCAGTGAAGGACAGGGGGCCCTCGAGCAGTACTTC; CDR3: CAISEGQGALEQYF
size: many; D: NA; V: TRBV29-1; J: TRBJ2-1; DNA: TGCAGCGTTGAACGCCGGGGCCACGAGCAGTTCTTC; CDR3: CSVERRGHEQFF
size: many; D: NA; V: TRBV11-1; J: TRBJ2-1; DNA: TGTGCCAGCGGACGGACAGGGCGGGGGGATGAGCAGTTCTTC; CDR3: CASGRTGRGDEQFF
size: few; D: NA; V: TRBV7-2; J: TRBJ2-4; DNA: TGTGCCAGCAGCCCCCGGGACTCCTATATGAACATTCAGTACTTC; CDR3: CASSPRDSYMNIQYF
size: NA; D: NA; V: TRBV19; J: TRBJ2-7; DNA: TGTGCCAGTAGTAAAGGAGTCTACGAGCAGTACTTC; CDR3: CASSKGVYEQYF
size: many; D: NA; V: TRBV9; J: TRBJ2-7; DNA: TGTGCCAGCAGCGTAGGGTTCTCCTACGAGCAGTACTTC; CDR3: CASSVGFSYEQYF
size: few; D: NA; V: TRBV10-3; J: TRBJ2-3; DNA: TGTGCCATCAGTGGCTGGGGGGCACCCAGCACAGATACGCAGTATTTT; CDR3: CAISGWGAPSTDTQYF
size: many; D: NA; V: TRBV30; J: TRBJ2-3; DNA: TGTGCCTGGAGTGTACACAGGGCAGATACGCAGTATTTT; CDR3: CAWSVHRADTQYF
size: many; D: NA; V: TRBV21-1; J: TRBJ2-4; DNA: TGTGCCAGCAGCAAGGGGACAGGTGTCCCCAAAAACATTCAGTACTTC; CDR3: CASSKGTGVPKNIQYF